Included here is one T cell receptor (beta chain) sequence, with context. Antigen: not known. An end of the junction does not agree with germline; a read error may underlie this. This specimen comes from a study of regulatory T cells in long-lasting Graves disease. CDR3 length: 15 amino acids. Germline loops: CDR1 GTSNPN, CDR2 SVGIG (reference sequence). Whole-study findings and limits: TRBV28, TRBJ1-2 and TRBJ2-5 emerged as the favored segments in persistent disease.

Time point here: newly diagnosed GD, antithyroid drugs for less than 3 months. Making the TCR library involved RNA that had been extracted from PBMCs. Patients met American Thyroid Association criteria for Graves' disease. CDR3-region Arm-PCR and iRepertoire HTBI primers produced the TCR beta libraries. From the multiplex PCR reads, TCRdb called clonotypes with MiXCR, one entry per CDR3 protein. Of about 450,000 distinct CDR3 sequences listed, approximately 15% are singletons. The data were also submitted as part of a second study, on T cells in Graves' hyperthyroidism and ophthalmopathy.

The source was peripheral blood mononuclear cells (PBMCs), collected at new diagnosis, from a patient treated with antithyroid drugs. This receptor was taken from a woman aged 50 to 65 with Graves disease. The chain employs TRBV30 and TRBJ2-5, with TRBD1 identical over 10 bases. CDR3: CAWSPFWDRGLRVSF. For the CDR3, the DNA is TGTGCCTGGAGTCCATTCTGGGACAGGGGATTACGGGTGTCCTTC. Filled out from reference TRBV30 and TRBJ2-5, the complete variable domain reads SQTIHQWPATLVQPVGSPLSLECTVEGTSNPNLYWYRQAAGRGLQLLFYSVGIGQISSEVPQNLSASRPQDRQFILSSKKLLLSDSGFYLCAWSPFWDRGLRVSFGPGTRLLVL.